This entry features one TCR beta chain sequence. As yet, its antigen is unknown. The source of the sample is a study of shared clonotypes between healthy human individuals. Some clones are missing from TCRdb's copy, which holds only in-frame ones; the method was immunoSEQ multiplex PCR. The profile shows about 1.5 million clones, approximately 96% of them singletons. Study results and caveats: Generation probabilities were higher for clonotypes shared across all four sorted-subset donors than for unshared ones.

Sequences were obtained from naive CD4+ T cells sorted from blood. Subset indicated: CD45RA+ positively selected. The TCR sequence derives from a man aged 25 to 40 in good health.

The CDR3 protein is CASRLDLGRRSEQYF. The CDR3 DNA is TGTGCCAGCAGACTGGACTTGGGTCGTCGCTCCGAGCAGTACTTC. This chain links TRBV2 with TRBJ2-7, with a possible D match to TRBD2 (5 bases). The germline gives CDR1 SNHLY, CDR2 FYNNEI. Between the trimmed V and J ends, which lost 6 bases and 6 bases, there was a span of 21 bases. The CDR3 contains 15 residues.